The sequence of this T cell receptor beta chain was determined in a study of T cell repertoires in cytomegalovirus infection (dated by TCRdb to the late 2010s). Describing the broader study: The peptide stimulations were aimed at well-studied HLA-B-restricted epitopes as well as recently identified HLA-C-restricted CMV epitopes, whose presentation resists viral immunomodulation. Donor HLA type was relevant to the analysis, because carriage of CMV infection together with the matching HLA type was indicated by public TCR beta signatures. Overall study results and their limits: In both this cohort and an independent roughly 350-donor cohort, the cumulative frequency of public TCR beta family members distinguished carriers of CMV infection plus the relevant HLA type. In the ex vivo response, HLA-C-restricted CMV-specific TCR beta clonotypes were dominant, and in two of eight donors the single most frequent clonotype came from this HLA-C-restricted group.

Worth noting for this clonotype: Its specific antigen is unknown. Base qualities are not provided; no much larger clone lies one nucleotide away.

TCRdb names Illumina HiSeq 1500 as the instrument used. TCRdb applied fastp at Q25 and MiXCR to the public reads, then kept only in-frame beta chains. Each CDR3 protein gets just one entry, which takes the most common genes and DNA from the rows behind it. This sample comprises 360,000 or so distinct CDR3 sequences, around a third of them detected only once. About 13% of the sample is taken by the ten largest. In the paper's terms, the treatment or condition label means: in vitro stimulation with specific CMV peptide epitopes to enrich CMV-specific T cells. Trimming at the junction amounts to 1 base on V and 3 bases on J, and the germline ends lie 16 bases apart. Its CDR3 holds 17 amino acids, cysteine through phenylalanine. The sequence is cut down to CDR3 DNA, 51 bases in frame from base 1. The CDR1 and CDR2 encoded by the germline V gene are LGHNA and YSLEER.

The specimen was cultured PBMCs, collected from culture after CMV antigen stimulation. This chain is built from TRBV4-3 and TRBJ1-3, with no confident D gene call. This sequence was found in a human donor in good health (CMV status not recorded). Some clones in this sample may be carry-over from other donors' samples. DNA sequence: TGCGCCAGCAGCCAAGTAGGAACTGGGAGATATGGAAACACCATATATTTT. It codes for CASSQVGTGRYGNTIYF.